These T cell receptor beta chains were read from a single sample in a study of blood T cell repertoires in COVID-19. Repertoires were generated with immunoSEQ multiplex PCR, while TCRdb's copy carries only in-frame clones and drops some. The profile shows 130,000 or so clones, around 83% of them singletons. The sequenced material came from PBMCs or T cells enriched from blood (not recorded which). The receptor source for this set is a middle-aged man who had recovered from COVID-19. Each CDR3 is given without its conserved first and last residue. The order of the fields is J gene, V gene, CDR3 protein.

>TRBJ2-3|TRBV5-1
ASSPGQAQLDTQY
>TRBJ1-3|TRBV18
ASSRQAGDSGNTIY
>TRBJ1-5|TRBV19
ASRAGQNYQPQH
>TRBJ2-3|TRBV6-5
ASSSRQGDTDTQY
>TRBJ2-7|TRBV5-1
ASSSSTRGLEGEQY
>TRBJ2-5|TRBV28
ASSGGLAGGQETQY
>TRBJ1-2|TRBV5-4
ASSYNRAIYGYT
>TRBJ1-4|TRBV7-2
ASSISPTGRTGEKLF
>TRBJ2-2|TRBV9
ASSAGNTGELF
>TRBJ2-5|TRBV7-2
ASSFGTGSRETQY
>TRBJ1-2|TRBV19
ASSMQGNYGYT
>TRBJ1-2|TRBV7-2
ASSLGTGTYT
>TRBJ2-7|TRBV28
ASGPTGRGFNEQY